This entry lists 11 T cell receptor beta chains sequenced from one sample in a study of T-cell reconstitution after alpha-beta-depleted transplantation in children (dated by TCRdb to 2015 to 2016). Library generation was performed with PCR. The sequencer listed for this sample is Illumina HiSeq 2500. TCR library preparation used molecular barcoding, with unique molecular identifiers applied to normalize quantification of the TCRbeta repertoire. Using fastp trimming at Q25 and MiXCR clonotype assembly, TCRdb reanalyzed the public sequencing data and kept in-frame beta chains. Records with the same CDR3 protein are collapsed into one entry carrying the most frequent genes and DNA. The sample table shows 150,000 to 250,000 distinct CDR3 sequences, and more than 12% are seen once. The ten largest account for less than 15% of the sample. Sequencing used PBMCs from the stem cell graft donor, obtained from the stem cell graft. These receptor sequences come from a human donor who donated a stem cell graft to a child with acute lymphoblastic leukemia.

The table lists this clonotype with many counts. The rearrangement uses TRBV27 and TRBJ1-5; the D is unclear. Per germline, CDR1 MNHEY and CDR2 SMNVEV (reference sequence). The CDR3 runs to 15 residues. The ends were cut back, 2 bases at V and 0 bases at J, with 8 bases in the middle. The CDR3 loop is CASSLRADSNQPQHF. In nucleotides, the CDR3 is TGTGCCAGCAGTTTACGAGCGGATAGCAATCAGCCCCAGCATTTT.

This clonotype was found a few times. This chain links TRBV28 with TRBJ1-6, with D unclear. The CDR3 has 16 residues. Per the germline V gene, CDR1 is MDHEN and CDR2 is SYDVKM. V lost 5 bases, J lost 6 bases, and 17 bases lay in between. The CDR3 region has the DNA TGTGCCAGCAGTCTCCCGATTCTGGGCCTTAATTCACCCCTCCACTTT. This sequence encodes CASSLPILGLNSPLHF.

This chain uses TRBV11-2 with TRBJ1-4; TRBD1 might be the D (5 bases). From germline, CDR1 is SGHAT and CDR2 FQNNGV. Trimming pared 5 bases from V and 5 bases from J, leaving 24 bases between. CDR3 size: 18 residues. The DNA of the CDR3 is TGTGCCAGCAGCCTATGGACACCGGTTAAAATGGGGAATGAAAAACTGTTTTTT. Translation gives CASSLWTPVKMGNEKLFF.

This clonotype was observed at least ten times. V gene TRBV6-1 combines with J gene TRBJ1-2, with D tentatively TRBD1 (5 bases). The germline gives CDR1 MNHNS, CDR2 SASEGT. The CDR3 totals 13 residues. Trimming took off 7 bases at V and 5 bases at J, with 14 bases between the two ends. CDR3 residues: CASMLRVGYGYTF. The CDR3 region has the DNA TGTGCCAGCATGCTCAGGGTGGGTTATGGCTACACCTTC.

In its sample, this clonotype was seen many times. One end of the junction is discordant with germline, which a read error may explain. The chain has TRBV5-1 and TRBJ2-1, with D perhaps assigned TRBD1 or TRBD2 (5 bases each). From germline, CDR1 is SGHRS and CDR2 YFSETQ. The CDR3 has 15 amino acids. CDR3 amino acids: CASSLDGGSYNEQFF. The CDR3 DNA follows: TGTGCCAGCAGCCTGGATGGGGGCTCCTACAATGAGCAGTTCTTC.

This clonotype was detected many times. The chain couples TRBV28 to TRBJ1-1; no clear D gene. Germline V gene data show CDR1 as MDHEN and CDR2 as SYDVKM. The CDR3 runs 13 residues. V gave up 3 bases and J gave up 2 bases, with 7 bases separating them. The CDR3 DNA reads TGTGCCAGCAGTTTGATTATCAACACTGAAGCTTTCTTT. Amino acid sequence: CASSLIINTEAFF.

The chain has TRBV20-1 and TRBJ2-7; D is tentatively TRBD1 or TRBD2 (5 bases each). Germline loops: CDR1 DFQATT, CDR2 SNEGSKA (reference sequence). V shed 1 base and J shed 6 bases, with 16 bases lying between them. The CDR3 extends over 14 amino acids. CDR3 DNA: TGCAGTGCTAGAGGAGGGACGGAGGTACCCGAGCAGTACTTC. Translation: CSARGGTEVPEQYF.

This clonotype was recorded at least ten times. V and J are TRBV12-3 or TRBV12-4 and TRBJ2-5; 10 bases line up with TRBD1. With 6 bases clipped from V and 4 bases from J, the junction kept 8 bases outside the gene matches. This CDR3 contains 15 residues. In nucleotides, the CDR3 is TGTGCCAGCAGCCAGACAGGGGGCGCGGGAGAGACCCAGTACTTC. It yields the protein CASSQTGGAGETQYF.

The J gene is TRBJ2-1, the V gene TRBV11-2; 9 bases are shared with TRBD2. Germline V gives CDR1 SGHAT, CDR2 FQNNGV. The CDR3 consists of 16 residues. The junction had 14 bases not matched to a gene; V was cut back by 4 bases and J by 10 bases. The CDR3 DNA sequence: TGTGCCAGCAGCTCGCGACTAGCGGTTAGAACGGTGGAGCAGTTCTTC. Translated, it gives CASSSRLAVRTVEQFF.

This clonotype was found a few times. The chain carries TRBV5-5 and TRBJ2-3; D might be TRBD2 (5 bases). V was shortened by 4 bases and J by 3 bases, with 18 bases between the two germline ends. The CDR3 consists of 16 residues. CDR1 and CDR2 (germline): SGHKS, YYEKEE (reference sequence). CDR3 DNA: TGTGCCAGCAGCCATTCGTGGGTGAGGAGGACAGATACGCAGTATTTT. Its translation is CASSHSWVRRTDTQYF.

This clonotype was counted ten times or more. The J gene is TRBJ2-7, the V gene TRBV6-5; D is undetermined. The CDR3 totals 13 residues. Trimming took off 2 bases at V and 5 bases at J, with 10 bases between the two ends. The germline V gene encodes CDR1 MNHEY and CDR2 SVGAGI. CDR3 bases: TGTGCCAGCAGTTACGCCTTGTACCACGAGCAGTACTTC. Translation gives CASSYALYHEQYF.